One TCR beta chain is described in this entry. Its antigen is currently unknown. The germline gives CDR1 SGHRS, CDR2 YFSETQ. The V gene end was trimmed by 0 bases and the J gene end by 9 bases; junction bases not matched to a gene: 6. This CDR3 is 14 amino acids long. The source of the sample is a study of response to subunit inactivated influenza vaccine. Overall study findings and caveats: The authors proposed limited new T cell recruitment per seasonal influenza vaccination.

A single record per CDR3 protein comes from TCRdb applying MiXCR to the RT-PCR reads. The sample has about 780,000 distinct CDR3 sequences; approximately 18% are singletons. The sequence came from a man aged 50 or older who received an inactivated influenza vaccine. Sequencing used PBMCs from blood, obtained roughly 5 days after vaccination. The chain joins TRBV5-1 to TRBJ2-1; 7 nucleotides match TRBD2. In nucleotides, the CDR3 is TGCGCCAGCAGCTTGGAGTCTAGCGGAGGTGAGCAGTTCTTC. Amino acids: CASSLESSGGEQFF.